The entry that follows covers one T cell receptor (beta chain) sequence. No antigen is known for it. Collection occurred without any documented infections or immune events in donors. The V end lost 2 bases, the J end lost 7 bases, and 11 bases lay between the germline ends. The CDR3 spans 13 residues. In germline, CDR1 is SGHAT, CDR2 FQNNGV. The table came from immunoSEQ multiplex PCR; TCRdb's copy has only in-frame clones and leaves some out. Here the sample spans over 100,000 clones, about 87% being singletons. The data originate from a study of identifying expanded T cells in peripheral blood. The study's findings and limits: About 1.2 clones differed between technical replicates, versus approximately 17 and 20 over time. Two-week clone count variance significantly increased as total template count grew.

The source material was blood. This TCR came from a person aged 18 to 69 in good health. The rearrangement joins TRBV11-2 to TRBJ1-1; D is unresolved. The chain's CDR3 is CASSLRGLGEAFF. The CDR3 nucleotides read TGTGCCAGCAGCTTAAGAGGGCTGGGTGAAGCTTTCTTT. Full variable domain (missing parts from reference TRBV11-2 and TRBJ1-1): EAGVAQSPRYKIIEKRQSVAFWCNPISGHATLYWYQQILGQGPKLLIQFQNNGVVDDSQLPKDRFSAERLKGVDSTLKIQPAKLEDSAVYLCASSLRGLGEAFFGQGTRLTVV.